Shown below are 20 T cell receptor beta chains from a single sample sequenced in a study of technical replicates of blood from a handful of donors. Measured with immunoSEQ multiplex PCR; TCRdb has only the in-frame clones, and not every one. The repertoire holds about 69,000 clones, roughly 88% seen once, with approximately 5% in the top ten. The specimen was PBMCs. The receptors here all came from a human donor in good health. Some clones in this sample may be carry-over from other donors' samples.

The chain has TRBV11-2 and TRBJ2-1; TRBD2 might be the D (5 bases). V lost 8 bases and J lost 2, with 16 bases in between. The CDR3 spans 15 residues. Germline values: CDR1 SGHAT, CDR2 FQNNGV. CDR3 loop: CASRGILGTYNEQFF. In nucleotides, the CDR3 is TGTGCCAGCCGGGGAATTCTTGGAACCTACAATGAGCAGTTCTTC.

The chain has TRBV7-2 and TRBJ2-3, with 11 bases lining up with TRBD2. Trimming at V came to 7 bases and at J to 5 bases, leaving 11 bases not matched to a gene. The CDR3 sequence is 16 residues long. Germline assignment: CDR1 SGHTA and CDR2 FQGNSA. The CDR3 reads CASTPLSGRAKDTQYF. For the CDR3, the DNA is TGTGCCAGCACCCCCCTTAGCGGGAGGGCCAAAGATACGCAGTATTTT. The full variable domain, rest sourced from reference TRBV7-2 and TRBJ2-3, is GAGVSQSPSNKVTEKGKDVELRCDPISGHTALYWYRQSLGQGLEFLIYFQGNSAPDKSGLPSDRFSAERTGGSVSTLTIQRTQQEDSAVYLCASTPLSGRAKDTQYFGPGTRLTVL.

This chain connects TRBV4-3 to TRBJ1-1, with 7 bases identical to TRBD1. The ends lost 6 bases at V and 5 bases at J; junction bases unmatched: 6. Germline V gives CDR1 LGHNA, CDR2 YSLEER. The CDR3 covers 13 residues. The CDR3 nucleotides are TGCGCCAGCAGTGACAGGGTGGGGACTGAAGCTTTCTTT. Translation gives CASSDRVGTEAFF.

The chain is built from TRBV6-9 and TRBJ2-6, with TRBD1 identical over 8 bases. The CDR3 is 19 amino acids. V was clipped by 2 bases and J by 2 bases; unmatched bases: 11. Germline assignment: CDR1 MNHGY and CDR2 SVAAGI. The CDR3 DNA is TGTGCCAGCAGTTATCCGTCGACAGGGGAGTCGACTGGGGCCAACGTCCTGACTTTC. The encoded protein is CASSYPSTGESTGANVLTF.

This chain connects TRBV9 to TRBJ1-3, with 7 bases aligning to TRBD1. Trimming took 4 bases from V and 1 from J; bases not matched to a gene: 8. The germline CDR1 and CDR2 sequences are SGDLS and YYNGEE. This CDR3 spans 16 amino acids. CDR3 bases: TGTGCCAGCAGCTACAGGGGCGACCCTTCTGGAAACACCATATATTTT. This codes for CASSYRGDPSGNTIYF.

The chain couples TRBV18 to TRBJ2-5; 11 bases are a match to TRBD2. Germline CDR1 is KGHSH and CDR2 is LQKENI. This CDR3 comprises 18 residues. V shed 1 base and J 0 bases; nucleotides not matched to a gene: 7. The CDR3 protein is CASSPQLAGVSYQETQYF. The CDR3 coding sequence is TGTGCCAGCTCACCACAACTAGCGGGAGTCTCGTACCAAGAGACCCAGTACTTC.

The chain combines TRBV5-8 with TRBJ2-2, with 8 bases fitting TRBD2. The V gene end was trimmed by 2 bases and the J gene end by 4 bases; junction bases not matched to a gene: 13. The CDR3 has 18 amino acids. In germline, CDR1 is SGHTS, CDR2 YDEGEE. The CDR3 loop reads CASSFGAGGSRGTGELFF. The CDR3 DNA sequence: TGTGCCAGCAGCTTCGGCGCGGGAGGATCAAGGGGCACCGGGGAGCTGTTTTTT.

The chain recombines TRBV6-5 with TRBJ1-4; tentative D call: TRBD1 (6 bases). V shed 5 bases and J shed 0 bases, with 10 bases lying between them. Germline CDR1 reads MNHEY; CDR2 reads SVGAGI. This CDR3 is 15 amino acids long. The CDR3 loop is CASSRDTSTNEKLFF. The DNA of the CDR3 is TGTGCCAGCAGTAGGGACACCTCAACTAATGAAAAACTGTTTTTT.

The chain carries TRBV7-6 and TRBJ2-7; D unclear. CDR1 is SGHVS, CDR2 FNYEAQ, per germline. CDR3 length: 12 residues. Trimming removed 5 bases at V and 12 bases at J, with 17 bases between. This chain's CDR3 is CASSLLEAALYF. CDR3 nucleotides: TGTGCCAGCAGCCTCCTGGAAGCAGCGCTGTACTTC. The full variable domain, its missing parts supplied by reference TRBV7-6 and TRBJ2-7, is GAGVSQSPRYKVTKRGQDVALRCDPISGHVSLYWYRQALGQGPEFLTYFNYEAQQDKSGLPNDRFSAERPEGSISTLTIQRTEQRDSAMYRCASSLLEAALYFGPGTRLTVT.

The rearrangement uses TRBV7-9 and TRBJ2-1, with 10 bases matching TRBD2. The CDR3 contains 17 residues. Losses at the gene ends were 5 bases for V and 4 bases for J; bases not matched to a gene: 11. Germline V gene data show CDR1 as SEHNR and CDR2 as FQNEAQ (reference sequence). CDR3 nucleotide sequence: TGTGCCAGCAGCCCCCCCCTAGCGGGGGTTCTTTACAATGAGCAGTTCTTC. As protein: CASSPPLAGVLYNEQFF.

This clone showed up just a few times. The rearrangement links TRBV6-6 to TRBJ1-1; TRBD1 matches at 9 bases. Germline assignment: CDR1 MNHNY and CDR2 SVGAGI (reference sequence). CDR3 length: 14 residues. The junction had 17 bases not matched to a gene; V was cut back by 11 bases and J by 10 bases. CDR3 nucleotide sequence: TGTGCCCCGGGACAGGGTATTTATTTAAATGGAGCTTTCTTT. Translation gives CAPGQGIYLNGAFF.

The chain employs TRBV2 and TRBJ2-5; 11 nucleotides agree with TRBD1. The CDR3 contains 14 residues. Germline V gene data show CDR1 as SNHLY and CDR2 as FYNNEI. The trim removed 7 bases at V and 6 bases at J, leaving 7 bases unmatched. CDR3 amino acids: CASMQGTGGQTQYF. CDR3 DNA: TGTGCCAGCATGCAGGGGACAGGGGGACAGACCCAGTACTTC. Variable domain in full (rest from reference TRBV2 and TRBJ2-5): EPEVTQTPSHQVTQMGQEVILRCVPISNHLYFYWYRQILGQKVEFLVSFYNNEISEKSEIFDDQFSVERPDGSNFTLKIRSTKLEDSAMYFCASMQGTGGQTQYFGPGTRLLVL.

CDR3 sequence reads: CASSPGQNTEAFF. The CDR3 bases are TGTGCCAGCAGCCCGGGACAGAACACTGAAGCTTTCTTT. This chain links TRBV6-5 with TRBJ1-1, with D possibly matching TRBD1 (6 bases). The CDR3 consists of 13 residues. In germline, CDR1 is MNHEY, CDR2 SVGAGI. Trimming shortened V by 6 bases and J by 1 base, and 9 bases separated the two germline ends.

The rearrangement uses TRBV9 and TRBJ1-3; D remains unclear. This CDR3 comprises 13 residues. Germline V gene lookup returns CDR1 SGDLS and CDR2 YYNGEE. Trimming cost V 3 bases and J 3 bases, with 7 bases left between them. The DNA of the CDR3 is TGTGCCAGCAGCGCCCCAGGTGGAAACACCATATATTTT. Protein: CASSAPGGNTIYF.

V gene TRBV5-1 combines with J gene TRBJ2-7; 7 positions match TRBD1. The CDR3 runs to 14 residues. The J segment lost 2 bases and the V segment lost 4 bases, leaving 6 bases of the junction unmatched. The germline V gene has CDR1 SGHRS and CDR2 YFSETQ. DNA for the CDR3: TGCGCCAGCAGCCCCGGGCAGGGGGCCTACGAGCAGTACTTC. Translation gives CASSPGQGAYEQYF.

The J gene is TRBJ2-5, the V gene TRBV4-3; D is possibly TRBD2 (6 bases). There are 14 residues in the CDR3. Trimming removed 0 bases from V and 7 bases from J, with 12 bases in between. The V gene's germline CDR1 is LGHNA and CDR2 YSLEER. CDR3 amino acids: CASSQEPLGGTQYF. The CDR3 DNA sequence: TGCGCCAGCAGCCAAGAGCCCCTCGGGGGGACCCAGTACTTC.

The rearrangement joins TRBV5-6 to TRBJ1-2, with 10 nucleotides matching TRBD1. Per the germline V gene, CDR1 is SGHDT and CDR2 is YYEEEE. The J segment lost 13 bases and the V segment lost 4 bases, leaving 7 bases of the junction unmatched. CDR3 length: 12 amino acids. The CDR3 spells CASSADRGQFTF. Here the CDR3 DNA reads TGTGCCAGCAGCGCAGACAGGGGGCAATTCACCTTC.

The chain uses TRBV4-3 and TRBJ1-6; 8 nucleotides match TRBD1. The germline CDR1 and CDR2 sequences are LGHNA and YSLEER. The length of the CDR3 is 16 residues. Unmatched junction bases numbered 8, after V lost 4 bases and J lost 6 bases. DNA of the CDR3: TGCGCCAGCAGCCTAATGGCAGGACAGGGTAATTCACCCCTCCACTTT. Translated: CASSLMAGQGNSPLHF.

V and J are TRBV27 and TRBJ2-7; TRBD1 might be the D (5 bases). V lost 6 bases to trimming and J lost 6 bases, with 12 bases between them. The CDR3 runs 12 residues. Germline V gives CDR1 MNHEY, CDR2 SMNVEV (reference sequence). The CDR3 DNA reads TGTGCCAGCAGCCGTACAGGTTTCGAGCAGTACTTC. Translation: CASSRTGFEQYF.

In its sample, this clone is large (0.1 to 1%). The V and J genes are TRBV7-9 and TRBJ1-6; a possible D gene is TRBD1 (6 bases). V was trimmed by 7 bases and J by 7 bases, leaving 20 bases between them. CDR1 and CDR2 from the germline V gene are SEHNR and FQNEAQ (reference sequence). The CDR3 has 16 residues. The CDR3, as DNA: TGTGCCAGCACCTTCAGCAGGGGTATAGACAATTCACCCCTCCACTTT. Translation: CASTFSRGIDNSPLHF.